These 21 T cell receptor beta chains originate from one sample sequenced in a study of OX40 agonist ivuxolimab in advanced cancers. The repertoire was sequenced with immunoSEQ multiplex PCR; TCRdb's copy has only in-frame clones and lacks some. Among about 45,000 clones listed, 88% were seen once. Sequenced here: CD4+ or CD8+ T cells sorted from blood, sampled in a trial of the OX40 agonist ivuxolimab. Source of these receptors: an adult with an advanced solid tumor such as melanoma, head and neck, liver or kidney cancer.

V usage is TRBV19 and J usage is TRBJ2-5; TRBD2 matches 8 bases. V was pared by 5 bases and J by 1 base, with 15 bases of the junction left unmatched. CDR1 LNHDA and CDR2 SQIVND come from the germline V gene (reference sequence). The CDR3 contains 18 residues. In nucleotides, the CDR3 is TGTGCCAGTAGTCTTTATAGGACCGGGGGGGGCGCCCAAGAGACCCAGTACTTC. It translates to CASSLYRTGGGAQETQYF.

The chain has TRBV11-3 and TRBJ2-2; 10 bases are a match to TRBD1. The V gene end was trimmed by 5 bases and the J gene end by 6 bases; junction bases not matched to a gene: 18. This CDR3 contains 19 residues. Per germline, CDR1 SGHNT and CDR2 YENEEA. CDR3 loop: CASSPWGTGVKGQPGELFF. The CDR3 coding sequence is TGTGCCAGCAGCCCTTGGGGGACAGGGGTAAAGGGACAGCCCGGGGAGCTGTTTTTT.

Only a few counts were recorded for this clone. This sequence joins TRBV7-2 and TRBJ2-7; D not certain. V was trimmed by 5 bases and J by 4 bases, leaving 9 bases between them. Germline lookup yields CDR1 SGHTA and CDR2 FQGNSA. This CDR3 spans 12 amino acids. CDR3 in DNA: TGTGCCAGCAGCCGCTCGGGTTACGAGCAGTACTTC. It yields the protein CASSRSGYEQYF. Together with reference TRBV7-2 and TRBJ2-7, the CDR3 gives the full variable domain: GAGVSQSPSNKVTEKGKDVELRCDPISGHTALYWYRQSLGQGLEFLIYFQGNSAPDKSGLPSDRFSAERTGGSVSTLTIQRTQQEDSAVYLCASSRSGYEQYFGPGTRLTVT.

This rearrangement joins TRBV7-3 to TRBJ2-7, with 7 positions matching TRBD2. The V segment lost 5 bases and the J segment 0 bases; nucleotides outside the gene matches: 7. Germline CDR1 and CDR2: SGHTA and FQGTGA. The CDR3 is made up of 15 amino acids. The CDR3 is CASSPRLASSYEQYF. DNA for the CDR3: TGTGCCAGCAGCCCCCGACTAGCAAGCTCCTACGAGCAGTACTTC.

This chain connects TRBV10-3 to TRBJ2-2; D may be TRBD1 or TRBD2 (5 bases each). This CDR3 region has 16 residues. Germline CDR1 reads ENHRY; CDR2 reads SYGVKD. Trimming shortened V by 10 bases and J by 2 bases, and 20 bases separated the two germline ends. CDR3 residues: CATQNRDGGNTGELFF. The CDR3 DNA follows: TGTGCCACGCAAAACCGGGACGGAGGTAACACCGGGGAGCTGTTTTTT.

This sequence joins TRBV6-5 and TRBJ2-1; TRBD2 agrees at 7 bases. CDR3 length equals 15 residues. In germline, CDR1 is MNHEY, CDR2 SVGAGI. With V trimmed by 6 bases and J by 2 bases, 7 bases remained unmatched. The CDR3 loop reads CASRDLAETYNEQFF. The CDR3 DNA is TGTGCCAGCAGAGATCTAGCGGAAACCTACAATGAGCAGTTCTTC.

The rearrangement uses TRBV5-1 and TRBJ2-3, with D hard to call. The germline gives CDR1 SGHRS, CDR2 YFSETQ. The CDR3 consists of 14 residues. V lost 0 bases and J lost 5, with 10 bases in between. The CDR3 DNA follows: TGCGCCAGCAGCTTGGATTCCGGGCGAGATACGCAGTATTTT. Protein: CASSLDSGRDTQYF.

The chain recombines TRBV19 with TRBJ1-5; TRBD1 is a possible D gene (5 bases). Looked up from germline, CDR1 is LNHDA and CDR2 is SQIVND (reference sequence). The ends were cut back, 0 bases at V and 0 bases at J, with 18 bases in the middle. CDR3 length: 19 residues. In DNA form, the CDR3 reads TGTGCCAGTAGTATAGATGTGACAGAAAGGAGAAGTAGCAATCAGCCCCAGCATTTT. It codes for CASSIDVTERRSSNQPQHF.

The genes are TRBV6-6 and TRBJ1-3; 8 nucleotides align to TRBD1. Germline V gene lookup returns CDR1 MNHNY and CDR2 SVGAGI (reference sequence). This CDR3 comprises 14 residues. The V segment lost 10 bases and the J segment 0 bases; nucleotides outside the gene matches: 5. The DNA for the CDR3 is TGTGCCACGTTAACAGGGGGCTCTGGAAACACCATATATTTT. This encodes CATLTGGSGNTIYF.

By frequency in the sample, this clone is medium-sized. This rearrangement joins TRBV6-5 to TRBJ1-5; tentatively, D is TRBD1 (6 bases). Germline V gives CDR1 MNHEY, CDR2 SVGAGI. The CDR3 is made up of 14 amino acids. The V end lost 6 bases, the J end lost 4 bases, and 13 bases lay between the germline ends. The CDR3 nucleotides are TGTGCCAGCAGGGAAACAGGGAGGAATCAGCCCCAGCATTTT. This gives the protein CASRETGRNQPQHF.

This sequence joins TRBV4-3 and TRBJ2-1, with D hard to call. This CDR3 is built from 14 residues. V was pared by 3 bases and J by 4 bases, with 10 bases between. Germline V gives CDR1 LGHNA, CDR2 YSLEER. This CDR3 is CASSQERHYNEQFF. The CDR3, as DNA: TGCGCCAGCAGCCAGGAAAGACATTACAATGAGCAGTTCTTC.

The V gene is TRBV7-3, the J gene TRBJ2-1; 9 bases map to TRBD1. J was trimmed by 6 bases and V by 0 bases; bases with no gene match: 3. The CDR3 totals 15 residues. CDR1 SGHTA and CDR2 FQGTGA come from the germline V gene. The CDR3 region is CASSLTGTGFNEQFF. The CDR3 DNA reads TGTGCCAGCAGCTTAACGGGGACAGGGTTCAATGAGCAGTTCTTC.

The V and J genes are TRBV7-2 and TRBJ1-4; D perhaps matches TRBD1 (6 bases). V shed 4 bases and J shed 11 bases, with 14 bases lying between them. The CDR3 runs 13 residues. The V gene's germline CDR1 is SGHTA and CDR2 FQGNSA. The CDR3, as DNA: TGTGCCAGCAGCTCAGGGCCGGGGGCGAAACTGTTTTTT. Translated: CASSSGPGAKLFF.

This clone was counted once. This CDR3 is CASSQEGGGVLDTQYF. The CDR3 DNA sequence: TGTGCCAGCAGCCAAGAGGGTGGGGGAGTTCTGGATACGCAGTATTTT. The J gene is TRBJ2-3, the V gene TRBV14; D is tentatively TRBD1 or TRBD2 (5 bases each). This CDR3 has 16 amino acids. V gave up 0 bases and J gave up 6 bases, with 16 bases separating them. Germline assignment: CDR1 SGHDN and CDR2 FVKESK. The variable domain in full, completed from reference TRBV14 and TRBJ2-3, reads EAGVTQFPSHSVIEKGQTVTLRCDPISGHDNLYWYRRVMGKEIKFLLHFVKESKQDESGMPNNRFLAERTGGTYSTLKVQPAELEDSGVYFCASSQEGGGVLDTQYFGPGTRLTVL.

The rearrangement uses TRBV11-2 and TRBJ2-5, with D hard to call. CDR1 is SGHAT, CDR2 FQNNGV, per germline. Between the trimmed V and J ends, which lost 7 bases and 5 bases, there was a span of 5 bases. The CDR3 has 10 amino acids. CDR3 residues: CASKGETQYF. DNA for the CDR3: TGTGCCAGCAAAGGGGAGACCCAGTACTTC.

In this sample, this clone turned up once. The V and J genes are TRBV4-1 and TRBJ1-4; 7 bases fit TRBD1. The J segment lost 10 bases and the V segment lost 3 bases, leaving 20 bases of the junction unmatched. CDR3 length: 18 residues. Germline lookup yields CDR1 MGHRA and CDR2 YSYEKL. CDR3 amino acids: CASSQSPRAMTGSGKLFF. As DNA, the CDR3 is TGCGCCAGCAGCCAGTCCCCCCGGGCAATGACAGGGTCGGGAAAACTGTTTTTT.

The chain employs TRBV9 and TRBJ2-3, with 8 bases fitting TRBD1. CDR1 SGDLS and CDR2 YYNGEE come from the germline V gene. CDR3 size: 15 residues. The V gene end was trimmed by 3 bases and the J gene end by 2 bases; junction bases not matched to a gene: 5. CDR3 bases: TGTGCCAGCAGCGCCCGACAGGGGACCACAGATACGCAGTATTTT. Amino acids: CASSARQGTTDTQYF.

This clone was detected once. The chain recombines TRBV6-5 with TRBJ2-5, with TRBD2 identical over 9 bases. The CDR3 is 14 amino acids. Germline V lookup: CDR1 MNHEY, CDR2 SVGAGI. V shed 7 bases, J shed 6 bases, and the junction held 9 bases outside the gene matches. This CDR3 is CASKPSSGIKTQYF. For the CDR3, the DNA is TGTGCCAGCAAGCCGTCTAGCGGGATCAAGACCCAGTACTTC.

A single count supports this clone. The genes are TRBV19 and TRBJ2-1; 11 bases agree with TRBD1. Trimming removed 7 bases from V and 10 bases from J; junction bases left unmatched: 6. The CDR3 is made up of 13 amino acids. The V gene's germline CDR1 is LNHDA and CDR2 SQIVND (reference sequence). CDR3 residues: CASNRDRGEEQFF. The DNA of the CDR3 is TGTGCCAGTAATAGGGACAGGGGGGAAGAGCAGTTCTTC.

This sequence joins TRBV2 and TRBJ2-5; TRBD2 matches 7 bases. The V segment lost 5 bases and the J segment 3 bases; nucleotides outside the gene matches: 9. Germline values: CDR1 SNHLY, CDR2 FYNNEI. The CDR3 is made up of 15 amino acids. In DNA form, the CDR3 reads TGTGCCAGCAGTCGGGGCGGGAGTTTCAAAGAGACCCAGTACTTC. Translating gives CASSRGGSFKETQYF.

CDR3 sequence reads: CAISREYTGANVLTF. The CDR3 region has the DNA TGTGCCATCAGTCGGGAGTACACTGGGGCCAACGTCCTGACTTTC. V and J are TRBV10-3 and TRBJ2-6; TRBD2 might be the D (6 bases). The V gene lost 5 bases and the J gene lost 2 bases, with 10 bases spanning the gap. Germline V gives CDR1 ENHRY, CDR2 SYGVKD. This CDR3 region has 15 residues.